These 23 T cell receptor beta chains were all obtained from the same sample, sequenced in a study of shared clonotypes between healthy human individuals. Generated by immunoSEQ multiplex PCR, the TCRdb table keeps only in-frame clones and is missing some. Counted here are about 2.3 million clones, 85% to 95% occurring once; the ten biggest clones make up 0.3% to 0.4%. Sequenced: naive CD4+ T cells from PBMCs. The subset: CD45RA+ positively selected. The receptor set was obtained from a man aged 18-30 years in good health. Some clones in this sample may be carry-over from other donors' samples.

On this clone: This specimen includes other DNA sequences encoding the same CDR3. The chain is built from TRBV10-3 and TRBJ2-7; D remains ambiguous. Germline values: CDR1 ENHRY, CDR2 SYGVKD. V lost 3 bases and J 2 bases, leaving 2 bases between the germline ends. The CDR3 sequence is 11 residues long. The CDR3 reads CAISDAYEQYF. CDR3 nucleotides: TGTGCCATCAGTGACGCCTACGAGCAGTACTTC.

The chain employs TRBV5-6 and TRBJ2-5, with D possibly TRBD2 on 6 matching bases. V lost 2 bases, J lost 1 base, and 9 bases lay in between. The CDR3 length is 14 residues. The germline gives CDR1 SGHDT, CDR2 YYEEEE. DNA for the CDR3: TGTGCCAGCAGCTTCCCGGAGGGCCAAGAGACCCAGTACTTC. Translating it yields CASSFPEGQETQYF.

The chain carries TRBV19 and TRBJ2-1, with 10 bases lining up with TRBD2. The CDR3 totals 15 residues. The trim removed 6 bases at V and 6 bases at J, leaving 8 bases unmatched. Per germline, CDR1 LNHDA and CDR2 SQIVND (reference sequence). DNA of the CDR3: TGTGCCAGTAGATATCTAGCGGGAGTAGTCAATGAGCAGTTCTTC. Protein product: CASRYLAGVVNEQFF.

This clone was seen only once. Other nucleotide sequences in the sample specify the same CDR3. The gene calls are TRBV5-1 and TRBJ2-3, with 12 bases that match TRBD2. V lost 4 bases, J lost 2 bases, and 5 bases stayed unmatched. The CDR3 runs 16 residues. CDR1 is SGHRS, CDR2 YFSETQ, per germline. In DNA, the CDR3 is TGCGCCAGCAGCCCCGGACTAGCGGGATACACAGATACGCAGTATTTT. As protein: CASSPGLAGYTDTQYF.

The CDR3 loop reads CASREQGGYGYTF. The DNA for the CDR3 is TGTGCCAGCAGAGAACAGGGGGGCTATGGCTACACCTTC. The rearrangement links TRBV28 to TRBJ1-2, with 8 bases identical to TRBD1. V lost 6 bases, J lost 4 bases, and 4 bases stayed unmatched. Germline-derived CDR1 and CDR2 are MDHEN and SYDVKM. The CDR3 is made up of 13 amino acids.

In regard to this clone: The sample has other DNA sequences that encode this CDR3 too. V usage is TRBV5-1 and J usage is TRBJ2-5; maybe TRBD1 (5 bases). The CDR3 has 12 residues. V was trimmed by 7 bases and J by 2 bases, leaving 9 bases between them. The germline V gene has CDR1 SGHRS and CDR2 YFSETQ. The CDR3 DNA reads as TGCGCCAGCCGCAGACAGCAAGAGACCCAGTACTTC. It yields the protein CASRRQQETQYF.

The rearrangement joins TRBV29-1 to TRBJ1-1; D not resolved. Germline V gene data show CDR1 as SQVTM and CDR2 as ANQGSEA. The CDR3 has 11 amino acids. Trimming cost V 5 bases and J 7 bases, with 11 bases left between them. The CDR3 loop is CSVLDRGEAFF. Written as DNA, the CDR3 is TGCAGCGTTCTGGACCGGGGTGAAGCTTTCTTT.

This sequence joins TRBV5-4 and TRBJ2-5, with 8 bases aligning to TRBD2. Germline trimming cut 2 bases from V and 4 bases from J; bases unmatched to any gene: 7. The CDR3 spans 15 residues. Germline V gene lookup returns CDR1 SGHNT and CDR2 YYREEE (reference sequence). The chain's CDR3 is CASSFFAGGGETQYF. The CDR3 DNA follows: TGTGCCAGCAGCTTTTTCGCGGGAGGAGGAGAGACCCAGTACTTC.

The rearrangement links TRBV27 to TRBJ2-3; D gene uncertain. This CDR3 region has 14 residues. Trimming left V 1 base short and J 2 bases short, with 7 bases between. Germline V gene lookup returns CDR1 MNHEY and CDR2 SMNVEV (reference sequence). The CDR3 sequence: CASSLWQPTDTQYF. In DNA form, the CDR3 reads TGTGCCAGCAGTTTATGGCAGCCCACAGATACGCAGTATTTT.

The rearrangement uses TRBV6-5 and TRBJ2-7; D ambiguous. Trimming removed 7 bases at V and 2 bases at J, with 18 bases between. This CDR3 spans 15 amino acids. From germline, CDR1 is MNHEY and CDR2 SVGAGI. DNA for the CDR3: TGTGCCAGCAACCCACGGGTGGGGAACGCCTACGAGCAGTACTTC. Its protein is CASNPRVGNAYEQYF.

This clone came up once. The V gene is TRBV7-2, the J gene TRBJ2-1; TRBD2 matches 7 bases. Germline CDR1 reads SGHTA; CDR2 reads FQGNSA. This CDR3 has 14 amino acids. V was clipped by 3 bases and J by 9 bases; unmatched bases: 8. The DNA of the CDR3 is TGTGCCAGCAGCTTGAGACTAGCCGTCGCTGAGCAGTTCTTC. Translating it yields CASSLRLAVAEQFF.

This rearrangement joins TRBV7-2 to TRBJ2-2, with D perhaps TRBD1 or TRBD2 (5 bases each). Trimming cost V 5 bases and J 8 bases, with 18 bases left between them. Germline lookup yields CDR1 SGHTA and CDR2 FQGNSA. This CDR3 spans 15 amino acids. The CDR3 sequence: CASSRTGRDAGELFF. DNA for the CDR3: TGTGCCAGCAGCCGAACGGGCAGGGACGCGGGGGAGCTGTTTTTT.

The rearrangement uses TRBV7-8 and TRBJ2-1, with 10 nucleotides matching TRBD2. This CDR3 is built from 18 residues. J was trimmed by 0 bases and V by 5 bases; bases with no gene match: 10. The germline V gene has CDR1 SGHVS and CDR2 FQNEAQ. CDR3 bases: TGTGCCAGCAGCCTACGGACTAGCGGAGGAAGCTCCTACAATGAGCAGTTCTTC. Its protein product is CASSLRTSGGSSYNEQFF.

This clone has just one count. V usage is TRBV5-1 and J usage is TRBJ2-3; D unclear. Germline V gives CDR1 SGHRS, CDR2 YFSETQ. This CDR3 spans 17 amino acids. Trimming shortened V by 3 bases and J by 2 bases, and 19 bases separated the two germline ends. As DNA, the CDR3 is TGCGCCAGCAGCTCCCCATTGCCCCGGCCCCCCACAGATACGCAGTATTTT. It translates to CASSSPLPRPPTDTQYF.

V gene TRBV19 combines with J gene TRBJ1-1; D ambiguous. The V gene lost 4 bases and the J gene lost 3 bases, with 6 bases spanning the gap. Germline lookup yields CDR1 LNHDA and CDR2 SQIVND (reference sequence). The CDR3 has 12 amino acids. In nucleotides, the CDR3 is TGTGCCAGTAGTAGGGTTCACACTGAAGCTTTCTTT. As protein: CASSRVHTEAFF.

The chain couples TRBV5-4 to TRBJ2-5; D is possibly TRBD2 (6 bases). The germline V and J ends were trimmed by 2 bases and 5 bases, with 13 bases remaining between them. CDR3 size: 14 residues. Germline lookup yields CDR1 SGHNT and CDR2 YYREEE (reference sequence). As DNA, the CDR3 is TGTGCCAGCAGCTTTAGCACTAGCAAGGAGACCCAGTACTTC. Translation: CASSFSTSKETQYF.

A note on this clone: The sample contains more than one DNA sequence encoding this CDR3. The chain's CDR3 is CASRDRPYEQYF. The CDR3 nucleotides read TGTGCCAGCCGGGACAGGCCCTACGAGCAGTACTTC. This chain uses TRBV28 with TRBJ2-7, with 8 bases identical to TRBD1. The CDR3 contains 12 residues. V was pared by 8 bases and J by 2 bases, with 2 bases of the junction left unmatched. Germline CDR1 is MDHEN and CDR2 is SYDVKM.

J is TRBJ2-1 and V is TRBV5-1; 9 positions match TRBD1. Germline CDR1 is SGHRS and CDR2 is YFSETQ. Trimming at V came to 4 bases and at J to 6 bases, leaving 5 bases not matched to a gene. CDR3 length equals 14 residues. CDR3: CASSGGQGLNEQFF. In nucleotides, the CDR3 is TGCGCCAGCAGCGGGGGACAGGGCCTCAATGAGCAGTTCTTC.

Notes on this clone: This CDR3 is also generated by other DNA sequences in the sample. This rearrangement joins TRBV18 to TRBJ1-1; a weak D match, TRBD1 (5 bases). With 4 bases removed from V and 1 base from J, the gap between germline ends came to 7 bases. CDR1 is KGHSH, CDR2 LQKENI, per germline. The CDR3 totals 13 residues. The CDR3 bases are TGTGCCAGCTCACAGGGACGGAACACTGAAGCTTTCTTT. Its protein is CASSQGRNTEAFF.

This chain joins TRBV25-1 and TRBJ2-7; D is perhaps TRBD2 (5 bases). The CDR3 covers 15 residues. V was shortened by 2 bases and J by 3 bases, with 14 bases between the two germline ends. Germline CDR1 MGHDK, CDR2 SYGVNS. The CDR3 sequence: CASSERSGIVYEQYF. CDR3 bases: TGTGCCAGCAGTGAAAGGTCGGGGATCGTCTACGAGCAGTACTTC.

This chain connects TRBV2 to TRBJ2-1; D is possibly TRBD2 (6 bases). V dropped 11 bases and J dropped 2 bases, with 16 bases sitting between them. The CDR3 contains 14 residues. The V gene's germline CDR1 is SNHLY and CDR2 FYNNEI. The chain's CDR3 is CASTGALTYNEQFF. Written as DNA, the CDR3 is TGTGCCTCGACGGGAGCCCTCACCTACAATGAGCAGTTCTTC.

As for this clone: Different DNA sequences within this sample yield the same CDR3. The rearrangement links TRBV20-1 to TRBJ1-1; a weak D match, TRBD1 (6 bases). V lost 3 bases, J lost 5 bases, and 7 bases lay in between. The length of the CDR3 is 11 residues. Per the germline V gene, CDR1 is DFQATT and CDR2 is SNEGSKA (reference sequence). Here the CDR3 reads CSASRGTEAFF. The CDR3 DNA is TGCAGTGCTAGTAGGGGGACTGAAGCTTTCTTT.

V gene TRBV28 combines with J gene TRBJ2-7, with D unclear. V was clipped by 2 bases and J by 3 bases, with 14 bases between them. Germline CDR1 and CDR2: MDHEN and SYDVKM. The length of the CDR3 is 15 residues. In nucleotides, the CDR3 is TGTGCCAGCAGTTTAAGCTTAGCTAGGATCTACGAGCAGTACTTC. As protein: CASSLSLARIYEQYF. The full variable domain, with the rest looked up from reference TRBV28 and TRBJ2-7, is DVKVTQSSRYLVKRTGEKVFLECVQDMDHENMFWYRQDPGLGLRLIYFSYDVKMKEKGDIPEGYSVSREKKERFSLILESASTNQTSMYLCASSLSLARIYEQYFGPGTRLTVT.